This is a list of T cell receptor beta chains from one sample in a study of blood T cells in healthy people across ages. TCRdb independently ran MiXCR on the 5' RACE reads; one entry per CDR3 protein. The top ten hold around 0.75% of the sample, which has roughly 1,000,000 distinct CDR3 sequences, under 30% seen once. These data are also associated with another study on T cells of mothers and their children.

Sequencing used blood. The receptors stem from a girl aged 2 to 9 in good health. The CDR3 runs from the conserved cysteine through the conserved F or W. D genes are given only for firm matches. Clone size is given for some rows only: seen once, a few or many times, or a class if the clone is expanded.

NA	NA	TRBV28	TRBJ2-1	TGTGCTACCACCGGGACCCGTCGATACAATGAGCAGTTCTTC	CATTGTRRYNEQFF
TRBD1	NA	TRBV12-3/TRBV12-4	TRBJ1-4	TGTGCCAGCACCCCTCAGGGGGTCCCTAATGAAAAACTGTTTTTT	CASTPQGVPNEKLFF
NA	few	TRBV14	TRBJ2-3	TGTGCCAGCAGCCAAGTAAGCCCTCCGGGTAGGCAGTATTTT	CASSQVSPPGRQYF
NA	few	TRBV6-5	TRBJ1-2	TGTGCCAGCAGTTACTCGGACAGCGCCCTGAGCTACACCTTC	CASSYSDSALSYTF
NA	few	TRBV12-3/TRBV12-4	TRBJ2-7	TGTGCCAGCAGTTTAATCTCCAGCGAGCAGTACTTC	CASSLISSEQYF
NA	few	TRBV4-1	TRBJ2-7	TGCGCCAGCAGCCAAGGGTCGGCCGAGCAGTACTTC	CASSQGSAEQYF
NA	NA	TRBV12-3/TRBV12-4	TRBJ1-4	TGTGCCAGCAGTACAGGGTTCGGTGAAAAACTGTTTTTT	CASSTGFGEKLFF
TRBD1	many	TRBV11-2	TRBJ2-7	TGTGCCAGCAGCCCCCGGACAGGGGGCGTCTACGAGCAGTACTTC	CASSPRTGGVYEQYF
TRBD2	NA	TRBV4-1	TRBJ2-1	TGCGCCAGCAGCCAAGAGGGCAGCGGGACCTACAATGAGCAGTTCTTC	CASSQEGSGTYNEQFF
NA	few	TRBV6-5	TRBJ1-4	TGTGCCAGCAGTTCCGGCGGACAAGTCGAAAAACTGTTTTTT	CASSSGGQVEKLFF
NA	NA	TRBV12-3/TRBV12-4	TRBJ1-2	TGTGCCAGCAGTTTATTCGCCGGCAATGGCTACACCTTC	CASSLFAGNGYTF
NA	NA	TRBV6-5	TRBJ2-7	TGTGCCAGCCGCGGGGACATTTCCGAGCAGTACTTC	CASRGDISEQYF
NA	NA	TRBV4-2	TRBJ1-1	TGTGCCAGCAGCCAAGATATCACCCCGGGTGCTTTCTTT	CASSQDITPGAFF
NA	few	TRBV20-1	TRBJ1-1	TGCAGTGCTAGAGATCAAAGTGAGGGGACGAACACTGAAGCTTTCTTT	CSARDQSEGTNTEAFF
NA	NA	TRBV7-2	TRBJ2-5	TGTGCCAGCAGCCTAATAATCCAGACCCAGTACTTC	CASSLIIQTQYF
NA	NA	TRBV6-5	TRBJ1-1	TGTGCCAGCACTCCGGGAGGGCCGAACACTGAAGCTTTCTTT	CASTPGGPNTEAFF
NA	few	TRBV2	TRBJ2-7	TGTGCCAGCAGTGATGGGCAACAGGGAACGGACTACGAGCAGTACTTC	CASSDGQQGTDYEQYF
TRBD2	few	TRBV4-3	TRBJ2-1	TGCGCCAGCAGCCCCCTCGCGGGGGGGATTAATGAGCAGTTCTTC	CASSPLAGGINEQFF
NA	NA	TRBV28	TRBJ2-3	TGTGCCAGCAGTTCATCAGGGGTCCTCGGAGATACGCAGTATTTT	CASSSSGVLGDTQYF
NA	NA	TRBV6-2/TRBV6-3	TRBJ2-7	TGTGCCAGCAGTTACGGACCCGAGCAGTACTTC	CASSYGPEQYF
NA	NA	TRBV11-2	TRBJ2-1	TGTGCCAGCAGCGAAGTTAGCGTAGGCAATGAGCAGTTCTTC	CASSEVSVGNEQFF
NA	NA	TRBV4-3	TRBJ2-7	TGCGCCAGCAGCCAAGATCCCGTAGGGGGTTACGAGCAGTACTTC	CASSQDPVGGYEQYF
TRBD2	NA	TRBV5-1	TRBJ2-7	TGCGCCAGCAGCTACGAGCGGGAGTTGCGGGAGCAGTACTTC	CASSYERELREQYF
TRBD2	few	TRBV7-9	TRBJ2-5	TGTGCCAGCAGCTTACTTCCCTCGCGGGGGGTAGAGACCCAGTACTTC	CASSLLPSRGVETQYF
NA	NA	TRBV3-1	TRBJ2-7	TGTGCCAGCAGCCAAGTACTTGCGGGCTCCTCCTACGAGCAGTACTTC	CASSQVLAGSSYEQYF
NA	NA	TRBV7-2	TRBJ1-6	TGTGCCAGCCGAGAGAGGGAGAGCTCCTATAATTCACCCCTCCACTTT	CASRERESSYNSPLHF
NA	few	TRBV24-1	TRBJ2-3	TGTGCCACCAGGCGGGGAAGGAGTGACGGAGGCACAGATACGCAGTATTTT	CATRRGRSDGGTDTQYF
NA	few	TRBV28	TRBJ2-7	TGTGCCAGCAGTACCCTTGGGGGGGGCAGGACCTACGAGCAGTACTTC	CASSTLGGGRTYEQYF
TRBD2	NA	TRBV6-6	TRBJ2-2	TGTGCCAGCAGCGGGAGCGGGGGCTACAACACCGGGGAGCTGTTTTTT	CASSGSGGYNTGELFF
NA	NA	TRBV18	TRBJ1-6	TGTGCCAGCTCACCGGGGATAGGACGGAATTCACCCCTCCACTTT	CASSPGIGRNSPLHF
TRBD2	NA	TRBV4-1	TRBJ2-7	TGCGCCAGCAGCCAAGCGGGAGGGATCGACGAGCAGTACTTC	CASSQAGGIDEQYF
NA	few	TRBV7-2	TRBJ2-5	TGTGCCAGCAGCTTATTAGGCGGGTCCGGGACCCAGTACTTC	CASSLLGGSGTQYF
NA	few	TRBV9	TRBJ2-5	TGTGCCAGCACCCGGAGCCCCGGAGAGACCCAGTACTTC	CASTRSPGETQYF
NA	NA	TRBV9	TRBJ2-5	TGTGCCAGCAGCCCCTACGGACAGAAAGAGACCCAGTACTTC	CASSPYGQKETQYF
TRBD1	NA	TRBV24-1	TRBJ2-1	TGTGCCACCAGTGACCGGGGACAGGGGGCGTACAATGAGCAGTTCTTC	CATSDRGQGAYNEQFF
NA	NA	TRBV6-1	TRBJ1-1	TGTGCCAGCAGTGATCGGGTCACTGAAGCTTTCTTT	CASSDRVTEAFF
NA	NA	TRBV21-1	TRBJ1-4	TGTGCCAGCAGTACGGGGGTACAATTGGAAAAACTGTTTTTT	CASSTGVQLEKLFF
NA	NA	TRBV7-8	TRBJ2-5	TGTGCCAGCAGCTTAGCGGAGGGACGCGCGTGGGGAGAGACCCAGTACTTC	CASSLAEGRAWGETQYF
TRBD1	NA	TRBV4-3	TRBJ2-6	TGCGCCAGCAGCCAAGATTCGACAGGGGGCTCTGGGGCCAACGTCCTGACTTTC	CASSQDSTGGSGANVLTF
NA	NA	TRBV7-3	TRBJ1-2	TGTGCCAGCAGCTGGGCGGCTACGGGGGTAAGCTATGGCTACACCTTC	CASSWAATGVSYGYTF
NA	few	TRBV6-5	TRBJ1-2	TGTGCCAGCAGTTACTCCTTCGGCCACACCTTC	CASSYSFGHTF
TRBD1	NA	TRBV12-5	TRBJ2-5	TGTGCTAGTGGTTTGGTACTCACTGACAGGGCTCAAGAGACCCAGTACTTC	CASGLVLTDRAQETQYF
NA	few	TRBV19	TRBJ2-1	TGTGCCAGTAATGATAGAAGCGGCACCTTGAGCTCCTACAATGAGCAGTTCTTC	CASNDRSGTLSSYNEQFF
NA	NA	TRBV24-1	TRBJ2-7	TGTGCCACCAGCAGGGCTGAATTGGACGAGCAGTACTTC	CATSRAELDEQYF
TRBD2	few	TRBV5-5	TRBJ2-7	TGTGCCAGCACCCCTCATCTAGCGGGTCTTAGCTCCTACGAGCAGTACTTC	CASTPHLAGLSSYEQYF
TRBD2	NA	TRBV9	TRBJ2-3	TGTGCCAGCAGCGTAGACGGGAGGGACACAGATACGCAGTATTTT	CASSVDGRDTDTQYF
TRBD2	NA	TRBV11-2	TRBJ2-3	TGTGCCAGCAGCTCGGGAGCGGGACGCACAGATACGCAGTATTTT	CASSSGAGRTDTQYF
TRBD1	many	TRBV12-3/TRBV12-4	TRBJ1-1	TGTGCCAGCAGTCCGACAGGGGTGACTGAAGCTTTCTTT	CASSPTGVTEAFF
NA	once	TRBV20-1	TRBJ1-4	TGCAGTGCTAGAGATAGGCGTGAAAAACTGTTTTTT	CSARDRREKLFF
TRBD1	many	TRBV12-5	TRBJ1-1	TGTGCTAGTGGTCACAACCAGGGGGCGAACACTGAAGCTTTCTTT	CASGHNQGANTEAFF
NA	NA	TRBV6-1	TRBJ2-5	TGTGCCAGCAGTGAAATGGGACGAAGACAAGAGACCCAGTACTTC	CASSEMGRRQETQYF
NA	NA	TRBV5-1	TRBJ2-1	TGCGCCAGCAGCCCTTTAGGATGGTACAATGAGCAGTTCTTC	CASSPLGWYNEQFF
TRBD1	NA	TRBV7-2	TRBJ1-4	TGTGCCAGCAGCTCTACAGGGCAGGGGGTAAAAAAACTGTTTTTT	CASSSTGQGVKKLFF
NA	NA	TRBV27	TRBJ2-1	TGTGCCAGCAGTCCCCTAACGGGTCTTCCTTACAATGAGCAGTTCTTC	CASSPLTGLPYNEQFF
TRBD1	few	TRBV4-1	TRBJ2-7	TGCGCCAGCAGCCAAGAGACAGGGGGCAACGAGCAGTACTTC	CASSQETGGNEQYF